This T cell receptor beta chain was found in a study of T cell repertoires in cytomegalovirus infection. The overall study: It can be stated that public TCR beta signatures indicated CMV infection as well as a matching HLA type.

CDR1 is SGHRS, CDR2 YFSETQ, per germline. This CDR3 spans 16 amino acids. The V gene end was trimmed by 4 bases and the J gene end by 4 bases; junction bases not matched to a gene: 10. This clonotype was detected many times. TCRdb passed the reads through MiXCR, listing each CDR3 protein once. Here the sample spans approximately 250,000 distinct CDR3 sequences, about 7% being singletons. This receptor was taken from a human donor in good health (CMV status not recorded). Some clones in this sample may be carry-over from other donors' samples. The rearrangement joins TRBV5-1 to TRBJ2-2, with 7 bases fitting TRBD1. The specimen was PBMCs. The CDR3 loop is CASSEETGTVTGELFF. The CDR3 bases are TGCGCCAGCAGCGAGGAAACCGGGACAGTCACCGGGGAGCTGTTTTTT.